A selection of T cell receptor beta chains follows, all from one sample in a study of cytomegalovirus exposure and HLA in healthy donors. Profiled with immunoSEQ multiplex PCR; TCRdb holds only in-frame clones, not every one. Of fewer than 180,000 clones in the sample, around 79% were seen once. Sequenced input: PBMCs. The source is a man aged 50 or older in good health and CMV-seropositive. CDR3s leave out the opening cysteine and the closing phenylalanine or tryptophan. Each record gives: V gene, J gene, CDR3 protein.

>TRBV7-2|TRBJ2-2
ASSLWGGGELF
>TRBV14|TRBJ2-7
ASSQGLQPPYEQY
>TRBV9|TRBJ2-3
ASSVAGTPLTDTQY
>TRBV5-5|TRBJ1-5
ASSRNGGNQPQH
>TRBV28|TRBJ2-7
ASSSTSGFSYEQY
>TRBV28|TRBJ1-3
ASSPIFRYSGNTIY
>TRBV5-1|TRBJ2-1
ASSRWGDNEQF
>TRBV7-2|TRBJ2-7
ASSSGDSYEQY
>TRBV12-2|TRBJ1-3
ASRLARGPPLPSGNTIY
>TRBV5-4|TRBJ1-1
ASSFDRNTEAF
>TRBV5-1|TRBJ2-7
ASSTHPTGTGDYEQY
>TRBV18|TRBJ1-2
ASSPGTGGNYGYT
>TRBV7-2|TRBJ2-3
ASSPAISTDTQY
>TRBV5-4|TRBJ2-5
ASSSLGAEDQETQY
>TRBV10-1|TRBJ2-7
ASSEFPSGTHHEQY
>TRBV2|TRBJ1-6
ASSEVTGDNSPLH
>TRBV5-1|TRBJ2-2
ASLLENTGELF
>TRBV5-4|TRBJ2-1
ASSGGLAGASYNEQF
>TRBV6-1|TRBJ2-5
ASSGLAGTQYQETQY
>TRBV5-4|TRBJ1-1
ASSRPTGGNTEAF
>TRBV18|TRBJ2-1
ASSPGLAGDNEQF
>TRBV6-5|TRBJ1-6
ASSEVWGYSPLH
>TRBV7-4|TRBJ2-1
ASSLAPGPFYDEQF
>TRBV28|TRBJ2-3
ASSSSGITDTQY
>TRBV11-2|TRBJ2-7
ASSLVGQGTKQY
>TRBV5-5|TRBJ1-2
ASSTIPILGDRGYT
>TRBV2|TRBJ1-2
ASSEAGTAGYGYT
>TRBV5-4|TRBJ2-5
ASSPGSQGETQY
>TRBV10-1|TRBJ2-1
ASSSSGRADNEQF
>TRBV19|TRBJ2-1
ASSQGLAGAVGQQF
>TRBV11-2|TRBJ2-3
ASSLGQLAAYWGDTQY
>TRBV27|TRBJ2-3
ASSLAPSGPEVDTQY
>TRBV7-6|TRBJ2-2
ASSLDPGGELF
>TRBV7-9|TRBJ1-2
ASSRSGSGYT
>TRBV30|TRBJ2-7
AWSPGTSGTYEQY
>TRBV30|TRBJ2-1
AWSLGGSNEQF